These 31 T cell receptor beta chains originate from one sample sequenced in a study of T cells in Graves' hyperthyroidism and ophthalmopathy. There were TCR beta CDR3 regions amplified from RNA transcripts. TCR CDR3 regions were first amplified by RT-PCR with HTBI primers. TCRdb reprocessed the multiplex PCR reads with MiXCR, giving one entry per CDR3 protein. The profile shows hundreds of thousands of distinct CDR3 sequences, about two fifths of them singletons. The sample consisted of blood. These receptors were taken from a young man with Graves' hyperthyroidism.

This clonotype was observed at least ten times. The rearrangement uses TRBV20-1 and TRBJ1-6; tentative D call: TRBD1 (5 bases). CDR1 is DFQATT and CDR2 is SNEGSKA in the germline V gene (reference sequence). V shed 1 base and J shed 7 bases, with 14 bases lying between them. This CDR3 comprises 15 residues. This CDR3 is CSARVTAGPNSPLHF. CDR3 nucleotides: TGCAGTGCTAGAGTAACGGCAGGGCCGAATTCACCCCTCCACTTT.

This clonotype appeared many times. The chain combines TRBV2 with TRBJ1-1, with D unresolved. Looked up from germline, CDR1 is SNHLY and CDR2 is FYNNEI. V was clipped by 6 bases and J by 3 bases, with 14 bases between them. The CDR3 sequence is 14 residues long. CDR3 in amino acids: CASSVVGGDTEAFF. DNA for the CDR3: TGTGCCAGCAGCGTAGTTGGCGGTGACACTGAAGCTTTCTTT.

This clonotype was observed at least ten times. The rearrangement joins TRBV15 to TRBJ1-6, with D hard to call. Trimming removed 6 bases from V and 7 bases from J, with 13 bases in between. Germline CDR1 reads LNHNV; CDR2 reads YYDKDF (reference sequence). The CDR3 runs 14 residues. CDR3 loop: CATRSIRLNSPLHF. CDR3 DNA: TGTGCCACCAGATCGATCAGGCTGAATTCACCCCTCCACTTT.

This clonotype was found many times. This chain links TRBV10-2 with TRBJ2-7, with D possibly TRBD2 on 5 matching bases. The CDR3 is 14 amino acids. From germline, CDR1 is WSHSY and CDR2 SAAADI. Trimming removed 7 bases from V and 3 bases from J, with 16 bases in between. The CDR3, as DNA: TGCGCCAGCACCCGAATTCGGGATGACTACGAGCAGTACTTC. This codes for CASTRIRDDYEQYF.

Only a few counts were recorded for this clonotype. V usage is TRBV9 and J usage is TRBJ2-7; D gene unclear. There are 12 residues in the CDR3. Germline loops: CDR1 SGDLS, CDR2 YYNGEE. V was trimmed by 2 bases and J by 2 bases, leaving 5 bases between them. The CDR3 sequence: CASSVPPYEQYF. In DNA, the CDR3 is TGTGCCAGCAGCGTCCCCCCCTACGAGCAGTACTTC.

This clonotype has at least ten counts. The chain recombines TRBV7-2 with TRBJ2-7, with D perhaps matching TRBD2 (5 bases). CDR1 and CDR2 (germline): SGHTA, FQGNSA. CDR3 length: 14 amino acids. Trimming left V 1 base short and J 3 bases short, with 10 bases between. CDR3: CASSLEGAGYEQYF. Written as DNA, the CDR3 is TGTGCCAGCAGCTTAGAGGGTGCGGGCTACGAGCAGTACTTC.

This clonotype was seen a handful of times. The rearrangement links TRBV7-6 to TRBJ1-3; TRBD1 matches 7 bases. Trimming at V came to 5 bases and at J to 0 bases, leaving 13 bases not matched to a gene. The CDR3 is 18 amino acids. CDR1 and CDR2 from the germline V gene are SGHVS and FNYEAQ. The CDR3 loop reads CASSLRSMTGNSGNTIYF. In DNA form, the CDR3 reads TGTGCCAGCAGCCTCCGATCAATGACAGGGAACTCTGGAAACACCATATATTTT.

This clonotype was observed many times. This CDR3 reads CASSLAFGAGANVLTF. Written as DNA, the CDR3 is TGTGCCAGCAGCTTAGCGTTCGGGGCAGGGGCCAACGTCCTGACTTTC. The rearrangement uses TRBV7-2 and TRBJ2-6; TRBD1 or TRBD2 may be the D gene (5 bases each). The CDR3 covers 16 residues. Germline values: CDR1 SGHTA, CDR2 FQGNSA. Trimming left V 0 bases short and J 4 bases short, with 10 bases between.

CDR3 protein: CASSTPGTGGPAAEAFF. In DNA, the CDR3 is TGTGCCAGCAGCACCCCCGGGACAGGGGGCCCGGCCGCGGAAGCTTTCTTT. The chain couples TRBV7-8 to TRBJ1-1, with 12 positions matching TRBD1. Germline-derived CDR1 and CDR2 are SGHVS and FQNEAQ. This CDR3 has 17 amino acids. V shed 5 bases and J 8 bases; nucleotides not matched to a gene: 15.

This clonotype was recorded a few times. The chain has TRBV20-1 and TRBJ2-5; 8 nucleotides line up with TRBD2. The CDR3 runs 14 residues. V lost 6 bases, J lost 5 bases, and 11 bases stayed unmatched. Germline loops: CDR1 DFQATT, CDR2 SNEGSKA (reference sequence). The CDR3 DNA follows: TGCAGTGCCCCCCCCATAGCGGGAAGGGAGACCCAGTACTTC. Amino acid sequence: CSAPPIAGRETQYF.

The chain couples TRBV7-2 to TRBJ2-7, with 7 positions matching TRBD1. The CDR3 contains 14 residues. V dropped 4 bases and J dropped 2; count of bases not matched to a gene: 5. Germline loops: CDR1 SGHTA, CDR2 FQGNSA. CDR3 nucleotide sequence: TGTGCCAGCAGCTCCTGGGGACAGACCTACGAGCAGTACTTC. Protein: CASSSWGQTYEQYF.

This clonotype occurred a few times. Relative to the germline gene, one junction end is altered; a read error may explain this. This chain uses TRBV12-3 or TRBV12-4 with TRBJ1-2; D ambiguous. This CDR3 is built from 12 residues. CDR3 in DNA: TGTGCCAGCAGTTCGGCCAACTATGGCCACACCTTC. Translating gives CASSSANYGHTF.

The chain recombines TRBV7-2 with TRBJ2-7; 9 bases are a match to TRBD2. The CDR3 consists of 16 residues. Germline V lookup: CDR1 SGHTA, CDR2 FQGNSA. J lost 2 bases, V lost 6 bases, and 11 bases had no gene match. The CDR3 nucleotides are TGTGCCAGCAGTTTATCTTCGGGCGGGAGGGCCTACGAGCAGTACTTC. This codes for CASSLSSGGRAYEQYF. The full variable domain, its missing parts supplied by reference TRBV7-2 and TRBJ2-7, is GAGVSQSPSNKVTEKGKDVELRCDPISGHTALYWYRQSLGQGLEFLIYFQGNSAPDKSGLPSDRFSAERTGGSVSTLTIQRTQQEDSAVYLCASSLSSGGRAYEQYFGPGTRLTVT.

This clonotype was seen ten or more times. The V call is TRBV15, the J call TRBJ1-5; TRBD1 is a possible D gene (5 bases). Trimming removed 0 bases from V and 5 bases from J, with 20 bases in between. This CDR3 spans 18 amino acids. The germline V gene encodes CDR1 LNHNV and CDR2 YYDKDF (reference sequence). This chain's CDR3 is CATSRDPVGRGRDQPQHF. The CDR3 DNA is TGTGCCACCAGCAGAGATCCCGTGGGGAGGGGCAGGGATCAGCCCCAGCATTTT.

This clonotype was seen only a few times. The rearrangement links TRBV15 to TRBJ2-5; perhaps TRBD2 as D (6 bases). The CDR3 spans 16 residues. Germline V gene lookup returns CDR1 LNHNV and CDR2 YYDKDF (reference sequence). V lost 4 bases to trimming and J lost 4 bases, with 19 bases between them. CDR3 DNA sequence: TGTGCCACCAGCAAAAATTCACCGGGGGTACCAGAGACCCAGTACTTC. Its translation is CATSKNSPGVPETQYF.

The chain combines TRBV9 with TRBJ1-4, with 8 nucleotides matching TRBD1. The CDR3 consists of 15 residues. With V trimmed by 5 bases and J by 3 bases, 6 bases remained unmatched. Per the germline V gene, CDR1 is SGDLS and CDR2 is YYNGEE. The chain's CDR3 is CASSLRQGSNEKLFF. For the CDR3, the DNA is TGTGCCAGCAGTCTCCGACAGGGGTCTAATGAAAAACTGTTTTTT.

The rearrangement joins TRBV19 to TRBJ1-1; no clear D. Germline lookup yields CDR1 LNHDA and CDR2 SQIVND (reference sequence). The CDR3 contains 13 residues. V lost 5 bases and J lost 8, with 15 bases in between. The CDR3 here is CASSDWVSGEAFF. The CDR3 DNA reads TGTGCCAGTAGTGATTGGGTATCTGGGGAAGCTTTCTTT.

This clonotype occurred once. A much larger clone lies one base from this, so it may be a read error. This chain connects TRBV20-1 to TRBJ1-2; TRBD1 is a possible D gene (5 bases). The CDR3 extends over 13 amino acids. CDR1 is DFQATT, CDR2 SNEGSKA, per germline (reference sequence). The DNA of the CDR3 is TGCAGTGCTCCGGGGGAGGGGAACTATGGCTACGCCTTC. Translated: CSAPGEGNYGYAF.

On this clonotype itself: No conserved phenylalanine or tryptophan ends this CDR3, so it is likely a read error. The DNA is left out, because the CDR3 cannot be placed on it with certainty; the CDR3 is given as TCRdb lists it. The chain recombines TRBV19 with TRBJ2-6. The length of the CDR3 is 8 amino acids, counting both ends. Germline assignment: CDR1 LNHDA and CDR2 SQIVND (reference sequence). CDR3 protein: CASSALMV.

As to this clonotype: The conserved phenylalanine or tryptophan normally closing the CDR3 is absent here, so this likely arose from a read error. CDR3 DNA: TGTGCCAGCAGCCCCCAGAACAGTCACTACGAGCAGTACCTC. Its protein product is CASSPQNSHYEQYL. V gene TRBV7-8 combines with J gene TRBJ2-7; D unclear. Trimming shortened V by 5 bases and J by 3 bases, and 14 bases separated the two germline ends. This CDR3 contains 14 residues. The germline gives CDR1 SGHVS, CDR2 FQNEAQ.

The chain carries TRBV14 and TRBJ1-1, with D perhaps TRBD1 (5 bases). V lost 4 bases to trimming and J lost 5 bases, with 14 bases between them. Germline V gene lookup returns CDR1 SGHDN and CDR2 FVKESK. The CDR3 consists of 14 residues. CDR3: CASSPPQGRTEAFF. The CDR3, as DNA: TGTGCCAGCAGCCCCCCCCAGGGTAGGACTGAAGCTTTCTTT.

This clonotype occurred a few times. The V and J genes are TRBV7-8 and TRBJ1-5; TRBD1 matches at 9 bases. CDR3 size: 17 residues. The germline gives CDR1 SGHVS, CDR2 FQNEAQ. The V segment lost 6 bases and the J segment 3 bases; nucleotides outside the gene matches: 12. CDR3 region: CASSQTGQGSYNQPQHF. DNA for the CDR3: TGTGCCAGCAGTCAGACCGGACAGGGGTCGTACAATCAGCCCCAGCATTTT.

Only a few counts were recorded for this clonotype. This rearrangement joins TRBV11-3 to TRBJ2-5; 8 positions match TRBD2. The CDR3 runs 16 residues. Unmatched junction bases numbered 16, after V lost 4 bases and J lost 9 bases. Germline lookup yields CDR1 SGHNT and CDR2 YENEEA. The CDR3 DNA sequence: TGTGCCAGCAGCTCCTTTGTCACCGGGGGGGACTGGGCCCAGTACTTC. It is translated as CASSSFVTGGDWAQYF.

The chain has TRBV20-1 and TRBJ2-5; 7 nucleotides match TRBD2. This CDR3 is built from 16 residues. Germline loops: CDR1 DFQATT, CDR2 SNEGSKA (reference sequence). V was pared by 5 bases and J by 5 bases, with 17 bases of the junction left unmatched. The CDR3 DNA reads TGCAGTGCTCCCTTCGGCGGGAGCGGCGGGTGGGAGACCCAGTACTTC. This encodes CSAPFGGSGGWETQYF.

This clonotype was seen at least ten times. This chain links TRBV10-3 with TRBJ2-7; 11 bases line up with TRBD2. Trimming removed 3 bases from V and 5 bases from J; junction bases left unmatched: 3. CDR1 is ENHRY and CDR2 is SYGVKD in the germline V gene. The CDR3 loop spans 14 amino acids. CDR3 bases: TGTGCCATCAGTGATTCTAGCGGGAGGAACGAGCAGTACTTC. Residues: CAISDSSGRNEQYF.

The chain's CDR3 is CASRTAGTAGNTIYF. The CDR3 DNA follows: TGTGCCAGCAGAACCGCCGGGACAGCCGGAAACACCATATATTTT. This chain connects TRBV12-3 or TRBV12-4 to TRBJ1-3, with 7 bases lining up with TRBD1. CDR3 length equals 15 residues. V lost 6 bases and J lost 4; bases outside the gene matches: 9.

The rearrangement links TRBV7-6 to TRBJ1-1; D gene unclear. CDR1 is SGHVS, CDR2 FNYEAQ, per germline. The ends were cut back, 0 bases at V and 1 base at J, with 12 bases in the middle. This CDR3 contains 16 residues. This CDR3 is CASSLAPWGGNTEAFF. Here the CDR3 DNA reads TGTGCCAGCAGCTTAGCGCCCTGGGGTGGGAACACTGAAGCTTTCTTT.

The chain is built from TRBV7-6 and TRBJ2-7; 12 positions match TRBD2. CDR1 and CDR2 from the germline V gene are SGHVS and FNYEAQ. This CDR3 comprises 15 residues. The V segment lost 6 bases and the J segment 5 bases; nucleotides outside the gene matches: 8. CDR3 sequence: CASSYSTSGRNEQYF. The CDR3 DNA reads TGTGCCAGCAGTTACTCGACTAGCGGGAGAAACGAGCAGTACTTC. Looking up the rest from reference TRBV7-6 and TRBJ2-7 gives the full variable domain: GAGVSQSPRYKVTKRGQDVALRCDPISGHVSLYWYRQALGQGPEFLTYFNYEAQQDKSGLPNDRFSAERPEGSISTLTIQRTEQRDSAMYRCASSYSTSGRNEQYFGPGTRLTVT.

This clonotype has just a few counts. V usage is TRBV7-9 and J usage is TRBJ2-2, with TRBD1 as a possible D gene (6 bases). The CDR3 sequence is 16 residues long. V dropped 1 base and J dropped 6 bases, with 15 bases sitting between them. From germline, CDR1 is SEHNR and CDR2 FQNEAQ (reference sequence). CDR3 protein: CASSLGTTQGPGELFF. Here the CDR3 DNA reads TGTGCCAGCAGCTTAGGGACGACCCAGGGGCCCGGGGAGCTGTTTTTT.

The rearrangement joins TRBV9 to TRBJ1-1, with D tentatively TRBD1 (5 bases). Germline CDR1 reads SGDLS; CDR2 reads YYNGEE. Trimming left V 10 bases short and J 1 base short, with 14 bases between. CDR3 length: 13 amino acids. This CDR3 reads CAWRITGNTEAFF. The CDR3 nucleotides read TGTGCCTGGAGGATAACAGGGAACACTGAAGCTTTCTTT.

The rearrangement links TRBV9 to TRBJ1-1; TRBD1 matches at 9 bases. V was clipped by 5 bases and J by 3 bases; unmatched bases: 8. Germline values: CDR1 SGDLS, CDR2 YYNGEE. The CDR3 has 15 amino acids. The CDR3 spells CASRSFRDRDTEAFF. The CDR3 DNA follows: TGTGCCAGCAGAAGTTTCCGGGACAGGGACACTGAAGCTTTCTTT.